This T cell receptor (beta chain) was profiled in a study of blood T cells in healthy people across ages. In the case of this clonotype: One end of the junction is discordant with germline, which a read error may explain.

Staff drew 9 to 10 milliliters of peripheral blood from each donor. This CDR3 spans 14 amino acids. The authors ran a second PCR of 7 to 11 cycles using a sample-barcoded 5' primer and a J-beta primer mix. Each of the cDNA molecules was tagged by a template-switch adaptor with 12 random nucleotides. TCRdb independently ran MiXCR on the 5' RACE reads; one entry per CDR3 protein. The sample holds about 640,000 distinct CDR3 sequences; 45% to 65% are singletons and the top ten take 30% to 40%. The TCR sequence derives from a man aged 60-69 years in good health. The V call is TRBV12-3 or TRBV12-4, the J call TRBJ2-3, with D hard to call. Sequenced input: blood. The CDR3 is CAGSLDSLTDTQYF. Written as DNA, the CDR3 is TGTGCCGGCAGTTTGGATAGCCTCACAGATACGCAGTATTTT.